This is a list of T cell receptor beta chains from one sample in a study of blood T cell repertoires in COVID-19. Clones were sequenced by immunoSEQ multiplex PCR, and TCRdb holds only the in-frame ones, with some missing. The sample gives about 200,000 clones, 80% to 90% of which show up once; less than 15% is in the top ten. The sample taken for sequencing was peripheral blood. These receptor sequences come from a human donor in a cohort sampled during active COVID-19. Each CDR3 is given with its conserved first and last residue. A D gene is named only where the DNA matches it firmly. Expanded clones get a size class; other rows say once, few or many, or leave the size out.

abundance: .
j_gene: TRBJ2-5
d_gene: TRBD2
v_gene: TRBV7-7
CDR3nt: TGTGCCAGCAGCTCGCGGGAGGGGGCTAGCGAGACCCAGTACTTC
CDR3aa: CASSSREGASETQYF

abundance: .
j_gene: TRBJ2-2
d_gene: .
v_gene: TRBV11-2
CDR3nt: TGTGCCAGCAGCCCCATGCGAGCGAACACCGGGGAGCTGTTTTTT
CDR3aa: CASSPMRANTGELFF

abundance: .
j_gene: TRBJ1-4
d_gene: .
v_gene: TRBV18
CDR3nt: TGTGCCAGCTCACCAGGGACAAGTAATGAAAAACTGTTTTTT
CDR3aa: CASSPGTSNEKLFF

abundance: .
j_gene: TRBJ2-7
d_gene: TRBD1
v_gene: TRBV19
CDR3nt: TGTGCCAGTAGTCCCCAACAGGGGGGACTTGGCGAGCAGTACTTC
CDR3aa: CASSPQQGGLGEQYF

abundance: .
j_gene: TRBJ2-4
d_gene: TRBD1
v_gene: TRBV20-1
CDR3nt: TGCAGTGCTAGTCAACCGGGACAGGGCAAAAACATTCAGTACTTC
CDR3aa: CSASQPGQGKNIQYF

abundance: .
j_gene: TRBJ1-2
d_gene: .
v_gene: TRBV5-4
CDR3nt: TGTGCCAGCAGCACCGGCGGGGGCGGTAACTATGGCTACACCTTC
CDR3aa: CASSTGGGGNYGYTF

abundance: .
j_gene: TRBJ2-1
d_gene: TRBD2
v_gene: TRBV29-1
CDR3nt: TGCAGCGTTGCCCCGAGACTAGCGGGAGATTATGAGCAGTTCTTC
CDR3aa: CSVAPRLAGDYEQFF

abundance: .
j_gene: TRBJ2-5
d_gene: .
v_gene: TRBV18
CDR3nt: TGTGCCAGCTCAAGCAGGGGGGTTCAAGAGACCCAGTACTTC
CDR3aa: CASSSRGVQETQYF

abundance: .
j_gene: TRBJ2-2
d_gene: .
v_gene: TRBV6-5
CDR3nt: TGTGCCAGCGGGCCGCCTACCGGGGAGCTGTTTTTT
CDR3aa: CASGPPTGELFF

abundance: few
j_gene: TRBJ1-5
d_gene: .
v_gene: TRBV28
CDR3nt: TGTGCCAGCAGTTTCCCCGACAGGTTTCAGCCCCAGCATTTT
CDR3aa: CASSFPDRFQPQHF

abundance: .
j_gene: TRBJ1-1
d_gene: .
v_gene: TRBV10-1
CDR3nt: TGCGCCAGCAGTAACAGGGATGGCACTGAAGCTTTCTTT
CDR3aa: CASSNRDGTEAFF

abundance: .
j_gene: TRBJ2-1
d_gene: .
v_gene: TRBV18
CDR3nt: TGTGCCAGCTCACCACAGGCTAGTAGCAATGAGCAGTTCTTC
CDR3aa: CASSPQASSNEQFF

abundance: .
j_gene: TRBJ1-4
d_gene: .
v_gene: TRBV19
CDR3nt: TGTGCCAGTAGCCCGACAGTGACTAATGAAAAACTGTTTTTT
CDR3aa: CASSPTVTNEKLFF

abundance: .
j_gene: TRBJ2-3
d_gene: .
v_gene: TRBV10-3
CDR3nt: TGTGCCATCAGCCCGGGATTCCCAGATACGCAGTATTTT
CDR3aa: CAISPGFPDTQYF

abundance: .
j_gene: TRBJ2-5
d_gene: .
v_gene: TRBV27
CDR3nt: TGTGCCAGTGGACCGGGAGTCCAAGAGACCCAGTACTTC
CDR3aa: CASGPGVQETQYF

abundance: .
j_gene: TRBJ1-1
d_gene: TRBD1
v_gene: TRBV4-1
CDR3nt: TGCGCCAGCAGCCCCTACAGGGGGCAGAACACTGAAGCTTTCTTT
CDR3aa: CASSPYRGQNTEAFF

abundance: .
j_gene: TRBJ2-1
d_gene: TRBD2
v_gene: TRBV3-1/TRBV3-2
CDR3nt: TGTGCCAGCAGCCCTATAAGCGGGAGGACCTACAATGAGCAGTTCTTC
CDR3aa: CASSPISGRTYNEQFF

abundance: .
j_gene: TRBJ2-5
d_gene: .
v_gene: TRBV2
CDR3nt: TGTGCCAGCAATCAAGACAGGCAAGAGACCCAGTACTTC
CDR3aa: CASNQDRQETQYF

abundance: .
j_gene: TRBJ1-2
d_gene: .
v_gene: TRBV28
CDR3nt: TGTGCCAGCAGACGACAGAACTATGGCTACACCTTC
CDR3aa: CASRRQNYGYTF

abundance: many
j_gene: TRBJ2-7
d_gene: TRBD2
v_gene: TRBV7-2
CDR3nt: TGTGCCAGCAGCTCCGGACTAGGCTACGAGCAGTACTTC
CDR3aa: CASSSGLGYEQYF

abundance: .
j_gene: TRBJ2-5
d_gene: .
v_gene: TRBV2
CDR3nt: TGTGCCAGCATAGGGACTCGAAATCGGGAGACCCAGTACTTC
CDR3aa: CASIGTRNRETQYF

abundance: once
j_gene: TRBJ2-7
d_gene: .
v_gene: TRBV5-4
CDR3nt: TGTGCCAGCAGCTCGGGGGGGACAGCCTACGAGCAGTACTTC
CDR3aa: CASSSGGTAYEQYF

abundance: .
j_gene: TRBJ1-2
d_gene: .
v_gene: TRBV12-3/TRBV12-4
CDR3nt: TGTGCCAGCAGTTTATGGCCCTTCAGCTACACCTTC
CDR3aa: CASSLWPFSYTF

abundance: .
j_gene: TRBJ2-5
d_gene: TRBD2
v_gene: TRBV14
CDR3nt: TGTGCCAGCAGCCAAACCTGGGTTGGGCGGGAGCATGAGACCCAGTACTTC
CDR3aa: CASSQTWVGREHETQYF

abundance: .
j_gene: TRBJ1-4
d_gene: .
v_gene: TRBV18
CDR3nt: TGTGCCAGCTCAGAAATACAGGGACGGGCTAATGAAAAACTGTTTTTT
CDR3aa: CASSEIQGRANEKLFF

abundance: .
j_gene: TRBJ1-3
d_gene: .
v_gene: TRBV6-4
CDR3nt: TGTGCCAGGAAGACAGGCCCGGTTGGAAACACCATATATTTT
CDR3aa: CARKTGPVGNTIYF

abundance: once
j_gene: TRBJ1-4
d_gene: TRBD1
v_gene: TRBV12-3/TRBV12-4
CDR3nt: TGTGCCAGCAGCCCACAGGGGGCCGAAAAACTGTTTTTT
CDR3aa: CASSPQGAEKLFF

abundance: .
j_gene: TRBJ1-4
d_gene: .
v_gene: TRBV3-1/TRBV3-2
CDR3nt: TGTGCCAGCAGCGCCACACCCCTTGGGCGTGAAAAACTGTTTTTT
CDR3aa: CASSATPLGREKLFF

abundance: .
j_gene: TRBJ1-5
d_gene: .
v_gene: TRBV25-1
CDR3nt: TGTGCCAGCAACTCCGGGGGGTTGAGGGGTCAGCCCCAGCATTTT
CDR3aa: CASNSGGLRGQPQHF